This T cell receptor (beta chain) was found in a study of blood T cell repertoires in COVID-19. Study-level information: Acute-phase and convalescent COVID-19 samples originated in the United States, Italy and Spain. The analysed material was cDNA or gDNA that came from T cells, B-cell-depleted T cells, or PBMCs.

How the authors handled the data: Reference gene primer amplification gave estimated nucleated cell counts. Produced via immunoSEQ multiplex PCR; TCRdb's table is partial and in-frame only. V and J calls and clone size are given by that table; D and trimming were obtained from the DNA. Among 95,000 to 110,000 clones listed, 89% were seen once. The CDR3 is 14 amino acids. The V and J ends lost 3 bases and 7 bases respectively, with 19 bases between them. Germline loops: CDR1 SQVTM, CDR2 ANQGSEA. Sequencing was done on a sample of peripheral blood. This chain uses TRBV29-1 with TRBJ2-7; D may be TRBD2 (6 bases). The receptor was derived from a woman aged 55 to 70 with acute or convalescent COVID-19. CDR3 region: CSVEGLPGSREQYF. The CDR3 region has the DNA TGCAGCGTTGAGGGGTTGCCCGGGAGCCGGGAGCAGTACTTC.